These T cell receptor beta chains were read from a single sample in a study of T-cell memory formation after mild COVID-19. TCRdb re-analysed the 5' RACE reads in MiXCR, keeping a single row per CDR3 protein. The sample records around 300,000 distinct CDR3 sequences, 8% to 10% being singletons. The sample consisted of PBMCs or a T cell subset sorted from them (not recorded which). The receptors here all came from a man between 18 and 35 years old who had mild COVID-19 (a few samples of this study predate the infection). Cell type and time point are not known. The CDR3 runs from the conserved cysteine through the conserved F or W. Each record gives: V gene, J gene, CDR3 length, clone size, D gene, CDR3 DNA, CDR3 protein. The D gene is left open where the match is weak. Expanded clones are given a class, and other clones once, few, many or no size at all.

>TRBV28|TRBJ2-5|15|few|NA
TGTGCCAGCGGATCTCCCGCGGCCGGTAGGGAGACCCAGTACTTC
CASGSPAAGRETQYF
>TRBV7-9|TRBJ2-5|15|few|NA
TGTGCCAGCAGCCTCCATTTCCGGTTCCAAGAGACCCAGTACTTC
CASSLHFRFQETQYF
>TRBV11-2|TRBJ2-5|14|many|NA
TGTGCCAGCAGCCTACGAAGTCAGGGGGAGACCCAGTACTTC
CASSLRSQGETQYF
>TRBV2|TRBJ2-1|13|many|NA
TGTGCCAGGATCAGACAAGACGGCAATGAGCAGTTCTTC
CARIRQDGNEQFF
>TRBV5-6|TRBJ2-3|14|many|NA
TGTGCCAGCAGCTTGGTTCCGGCCACAGATACGCAGTATTTT
CASSLVPATDTQYF
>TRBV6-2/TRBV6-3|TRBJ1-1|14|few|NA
TGTGCCAGCACCCCGGGGGAGTTGAACACTGAAGCTTTCTTT
CASTPGELNTEAFF
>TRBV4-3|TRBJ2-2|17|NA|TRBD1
TGCGCCAGCAGCCAAGGAACAGGGGGCGCAAACACCGGGGAGCTGTTTTTT
CASSQGTGGANTGELFF
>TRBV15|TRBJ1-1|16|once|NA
TGTGCCACCAGCAGAGTAGGGAGGACTTACGGCACTGAAGCTTTCTTT
CATSRVGRTYGTEAFF
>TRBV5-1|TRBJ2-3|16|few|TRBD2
TGCGCCAGCAGCTGGACTAGCGGGGGGGCACCAGATACGCAGTATTTT
CASSWTSGGAPDTQYF
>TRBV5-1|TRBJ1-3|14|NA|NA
TGCGCCAGCAGCCCGGGTGAAACTGGAAACACCATATATTTT
CASSPGETGNTIYF
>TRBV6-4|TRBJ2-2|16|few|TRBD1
TGTGCCAGCAGTGTACAGGGGCCTACGAACACCGGGGAGCTGTTTTTT
CASSVQGPTNTGELFF
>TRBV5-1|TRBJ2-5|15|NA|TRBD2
TGCGCCAGCAGCCGTAGCGGGGGGACACAAGAGACCCAGTACTTC
CASSRSGGTQETQYF
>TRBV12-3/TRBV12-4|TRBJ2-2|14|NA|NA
TGTGCCAGCAGTTTGGGGCCAGTCGCCGGGGAGCTGTTTTTT
CASSLGPVAGELFF
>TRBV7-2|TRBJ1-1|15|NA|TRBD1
TGTGCCAGCAGCCCCACCGGGACAGAGAACACTGAAGCTTTCTTT
CASSPTGTENTEAFF
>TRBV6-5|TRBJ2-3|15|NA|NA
TGTGCCAGCAGCCCCGAGGGCATTCTGGGAGATACGCAGTATTTT
CASSPEGILGDTQYF
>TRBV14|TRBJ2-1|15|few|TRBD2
TGTGCCAGCAGCTCCGTAGCGGGGGGGATTAATGAGCAGTTCTTC
CASSSVAGGINEQFF
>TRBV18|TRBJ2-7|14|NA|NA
TGTGCCAGCTCACCTCCCGGACAGACTAACGAGCAGTACTTC
CASSPPGQTNEQYF
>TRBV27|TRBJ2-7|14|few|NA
TGTGCCAGCAGTTTCTCCGGGGCCGCTTACGAGCAGTACTTC
CASSFSGAAYEQYF
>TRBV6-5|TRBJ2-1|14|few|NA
TGTGCCAGCGGCCTATCGAGCTCCTACAATGAGCAGTTCTTC
CASGLSSSYNEQFF
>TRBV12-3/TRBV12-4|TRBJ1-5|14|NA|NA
TGTGCCAGCAGTTTGCGGAGTAGCAATCAGCCCCAGCATTTT
CASSLRSSNQPQHF
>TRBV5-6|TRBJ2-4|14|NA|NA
TGTGCCAGCAGCTTCAGGGTTGCCAAAAACATTCAGTACTTC
CASSFRVAKNIQYF
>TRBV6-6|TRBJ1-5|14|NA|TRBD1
TGTGCCAGCAGTTCCCAGGACAGGGTACAGCCCCAGCATTTT
CASSSQDRVQPQHF
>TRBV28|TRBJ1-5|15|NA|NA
TGTGCCAGCAGTTACCTCACGGGGGCGGGTCAGCCCCAGCATTTT
CASSYLTGAGQPQHF
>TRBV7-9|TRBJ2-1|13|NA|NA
TGTGCCAGCAGCTCCGGGTCGTGGAATGAGCAGTTCTTC
CASSSGSWNEQFF
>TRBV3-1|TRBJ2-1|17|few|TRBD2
TGTGCCAGCAGCCAAACAGGTATCGGGACTAGCGTTGATGAGCAGTTCTTC
CASSQTGIGTSVDEQFF
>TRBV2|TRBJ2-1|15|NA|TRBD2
TGTGCCAGCTCGGGTGGGCTAGCGGGAAGCTATGAGCAGTTCTTC
CASSGGLAGSYEQFF
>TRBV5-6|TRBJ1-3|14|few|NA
TGTGCCAGCAGCTTGGGGAGTGATGGAAACACCATATATTTT
CASSLGSDGNTIYF
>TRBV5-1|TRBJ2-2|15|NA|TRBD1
TGCGCCAGCAGCGCGACAGGGGGCGGCACCGGGGAGCTGTTTTTT
CASSATGGGTGELFF
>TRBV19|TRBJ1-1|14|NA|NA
TGTGCCAGTAGTTTCGGGGAGAGGAACACTGAAGCTTTCTTT
CASSFGERNTEAFF
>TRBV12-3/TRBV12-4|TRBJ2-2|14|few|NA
TGTGCCAGCAGTTTAGGAACGGTCACCGGGGAGCTGTTTTTT
CASSLGTVTGELFF
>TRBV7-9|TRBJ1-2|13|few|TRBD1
TGTGCCAGCAGCCGGACAGGGTTGAATGGCTACACCTTC
CASSRTGLNGYTF
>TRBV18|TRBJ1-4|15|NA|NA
TGTGCCAGCTCACCACCAGGCGGAACTAATGAAAAACTGTTTTTT
CASSPPGGTNEKLFF
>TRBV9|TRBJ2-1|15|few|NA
TGTGCCAGCAGCGCCGTGGGTCAGGCCTGGAATGAGCAGTTCTTC
CASSAVGQAWNEQFF
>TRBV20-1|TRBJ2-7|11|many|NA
TGCAGTGCCGGGTTAGGTTACGAGCAGTACTTC
CSAGLGYEQYF
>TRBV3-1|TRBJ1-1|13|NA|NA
TGTGCCAGCAGCCAAGAGGGAGGGCGGGGAGCTTTCTTT
CASSQEGGRGAFF
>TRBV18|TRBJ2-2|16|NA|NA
TGTGCCAGCTCTCCCCAACTACAGGGCGGAACCGGGGAGCTGTTTTTT
CASSPQLQGGTGELFF
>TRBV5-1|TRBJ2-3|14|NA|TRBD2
TGCGCCAGCAGACTAGCGGGGGAGCAACATACGCAGTATTTT
CASRLAGEQHTQYF
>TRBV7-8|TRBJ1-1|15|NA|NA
TGTGCCAGCAGCTCCCCCCGCGAGGGGAACACTGAAGCTTTCTTT
CASSSPREGNTEAFF
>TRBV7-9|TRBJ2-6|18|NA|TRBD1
TGTGCCAGCAGCTCGACGACAGGGGGACTCTCTGGGGCCAACGTCCTGACTTTC
CASSSTTGGLSGANVLTF
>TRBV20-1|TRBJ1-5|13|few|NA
TGCAGTGCTAGGATCGGAAACAATCAGCCCCAGCATTTT
CSARIGNNQPQHF
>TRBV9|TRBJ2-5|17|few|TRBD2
TGTGCCAGCAGCACCGGACTAGCGGGGGGTATCGAAGAGACCCAGTACTTC
CASSTGLAGGIEETQYF
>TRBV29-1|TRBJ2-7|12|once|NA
TGCAGCGTTGTAGCGGCCGCCTACGAGCAGTACTTC
CSVVAAAYEQYF
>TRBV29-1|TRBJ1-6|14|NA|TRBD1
TGCAGCGTCCGGGACAGCATCTATAATTCACCCCTCCACTTT
CSVRDSIYNSPLHF
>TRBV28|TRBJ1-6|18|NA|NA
TGTGCCAGCACCCAAACGTACCGGGGCCAATCCTATAATTCACCCCTCCACTTT
CASTQTYRGQSYNSPLHF
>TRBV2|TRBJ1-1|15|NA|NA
TGTGCCAGCAGAGCTCCCCGGCCCATGAACACTGAAGCTTTCTTT
CASRAPRPMNTEAFF
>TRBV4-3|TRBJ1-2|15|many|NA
TGCGCCAGCAGCCCGAGCCGGGGTGAGGGCTATGGCTACACCTTC
CASSPSRGEGYGYTF
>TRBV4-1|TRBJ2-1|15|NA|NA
TGCGCCAGCAGCCAAGAGGGGACAAGGGCCAATGAGCAGTTCTTC
CASSQEGTRANEQFF
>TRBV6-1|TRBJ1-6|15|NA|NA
TGTGCCAGCCGCCGACAGGAGCTACTTAATTCACCCCTCCACTTT
CASRRQELLNSPLHF
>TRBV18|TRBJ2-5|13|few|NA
TGTGCCAGCTCACCACAGGGGCGAGAGACCCAGTACTTC
CASSPQGRETQYF
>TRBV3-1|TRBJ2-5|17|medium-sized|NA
TGTGCCAGCAGCCAAGTAGTGATAGCGGTGTCACAAGAGACCCAGTACTTC
CASSQVVIAVSQETQYF
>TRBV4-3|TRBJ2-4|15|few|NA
TGCGCCAGCAGCCAAGATCTCGGCAAACTAAACATTCAGTACTTC
CASSQDLGKLNIQYF
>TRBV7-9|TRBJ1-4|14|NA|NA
TGTGCCAGCAGCCGGGTCAGGGGTGATGAAAAACTGTTTTTT
CASSRVRGDEKLFF
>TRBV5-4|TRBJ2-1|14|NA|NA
TGTGCCAGCAGCCCGGACCAAACGCCGACTGGGCAGTTCTTC
CASSPDQTPTGQFF
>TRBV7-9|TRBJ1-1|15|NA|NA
TGTGCCAGCAGCCCGCATACAGTCTTGGGCACTGAAGCTTTCTTT
CASSPHTVLGTEAFF